This passage covers 12 T cell receptor beta chains from one sample sequenced in a study of cytomegalovirus exposure and HLA in healthy donors. PCR employed 60 Vbeta and 13 Jbeta primers. Profiling relied on immunoSEQ multiplex PCR, and the TCRdb table lists in-frame clones only, not all of them. There are some 110,000 clones in the sample; 80% to 90% occur only once, and 1.1% lies in the top ten. Material: PBMCs. These receptors were obtained from a woman aged 30 to 39 in good health and CMV-seronegative.

The gene calls are TRBV2 and TRBJ1-2; D is possibly TRBD1 (6 bases). Trimming cost V 5 bases and J 4 bases, with 11 bases left between them. Germline V gives CDR1 SNHLY, CDR2 FYNNEI. CDR3 length equals 13 residues. In DNA form, the CDR3 reads TGTGCCAGCAGTAGGGGGACATTCTATGGCTACACCTTC. Translation: CASSRGTFYGYTF.

V usage is TRBV10-3 and J usage is TRBJ2-1; 9 nucleotides match TRBD1. This CDR3 region has 15 residues. J lost 9 bases, V lost 4 bases, and 10 bases had no gene match. The germline gives CDR1 ENHRY, CDR2 SYGVKD. DNA for the CDR3: TGTGCCATCAGTGGGACCGGGACAGGGTTTGGTGAGCAGTTCTTC. Its protein is CAISGTGTGFGEQFF.

The gene calls are TRBV6-6 and TRBJ2-5; 7 bases map to TRBD2. Looked up from germline, CDR1 is MNHNY and CDR2 is SVGAGI (reference sequence). This CDR3 contains 12 residues. The V segment lost 7 bases and the J segment 5 bases; nucleotides outside the gene matches: 4. CDR3 protein: CASTNGGETQYF. The CDR3 region has the DNA TGTGCCAGCACCAACGGGGGGGAGACCCAGTACTTC.

This chain uses TRBV7-2 with TRBJ2-7; D is perhaps TRBD1 (6 bases). The germline CDR1 and CDR2 sequences are SGHTA and FQGNSA. This CDR3 comprises 16 residues. Trimming removed 0 bases from V and 3 bases from J, with 15 bases in between. CDR3 coding DNA: TGTGCCAGCAGCTTAGCCCAACAGGGAACCCACTACGAGCAGTACTTC. It codes for CASSLAQQGTHYEQYF.

The genes are TRBV7-9 and TRBJ1-1, with TRBD1 identical over 10 bases. V was clipped by 4 bases and J by 4 bases; unmatched bases: 6. Germline loops: CDR1 SEHNR, CDR2 FQNEAQ (reference sequence). The CDR3 loop spans 15 amino acids. The CDR3, as DNA: TGTGCCAGCAGCTCCTCTGACAGGGGGCGCACTGAAGCTTTCTTT. Residues: CASSSSDRGRTEAFF.

This clone has just a few counts. The CDR3 protein is CASRLLTGGDTEAFF. The CDR3 nucleotides read TGTGCCAGCAGATTACTCACAGGGGGAGACACTGAAGCTTTCTTT. The chain links TRBV6-5 to TRBJ1-1; 8 bases match TRBD1. The CDR3 runs 15 residues. Germline V CDR1 and CDR2: MNHEY, SVGAGI. Trimming took 6 bases from V and 3 from J; bases not matched to a gene: 9.

The gene calls are TRBV7-9 and TRBJ1-1; 8 bases map to TRBD1. Germline loops: CDR1 SEHNR, CDR2 FQNEAQ (reference sequence). This CDR3 has 13 amino acids. V lost 6 bases and J lost 6; bases outside the gene matches: 6. The chain's CDR3 is CASRTRTGPEAFF. The CDR3, as DNA: TGTGCCAGCAGGACCAGGACAGGGCCTGAAGCTTTCTTT.

V gene TRBV11-3 combines with J gene TRBJ2-7; 13 nucleotides agree with TRBD2. The CDR3 is 16 amino acids. V trimming: 4 bases; J trimming: 3 bases; junction bases outside the gene matches: 6. CDR1 is SGHNT and CDR2 is YENEEA in the germline V gene. CDR3 protein: CASSSSGTSGVYEQYF. CDR3 DNA: TGTGCCAGCAGCTCGTCCGGGACTAGCGGGGTCTACGAGCAGTACTTC.

The gene calls are TRBV11-2 and TRBJ1-1, with TRBD1 as a possible D gene (5 bases). CDR1 is SGHAT, CDR2 FQNNGV, per germline. This CDR3 has 16 amino acids. Trimming removed 0 bases at V and 0 bases at J, with 11 bases between. CDR3 DNA sequence: TGTGCCAGCAGCTTAGATCCCGGGGGTATGAACACTGAAGCTTTCTTT. It yields the protein CASSLDPGGMNTEAFF. The full variable domain, in which reference TRBV11-2 and TRBJ1-1 provide the parts outside the CDR3, is EAGVAQSPRYKIIEKRQSVAFWCNPISGHATLYWYQQILGQGPKLLIQFQNNGVVDDSQLPKDRFSAERLKGVDSTLKIQPAKLEDSAVYLCASSLDPGGMNTEAFFGQGTRLTVV.

V usage is TRBV14 and J usage is TRBJ2-5; TRBD2 might be the D (6 bases). The V gene's germline CDR1 is SGHDN and CDR2 FVKESK. CDR3 length: 18 amino acids. The ends were cut back, 4 bases at V and 4 bases at J, with 25 bases in the middle. The CDR3 DNA sequence: TGTGCCAGCAGCCTGCGGCAGGGTACGACCCGGGGGAGAGAGACCCAGTACTTC. Its translation: CASSLRQGTTRGRETQYF.

This rearrangement joins TRBV21-1 to TRBJ1-1; the table assigns TRBD1, which was not confirmed against the DNA. TRBV21-1 is assigned pseudogene status. This CDR3 has 15 amino acids. CDR3 in amino acids: CATNTGQAGDTEAFF. The CDR3 bases are TGTGCCACAAACACCGGACAGGCCGGAGACACTGAAGCTTTCTTT.

The V gene is TRBV11-3, the J gene TRBJ2-2; D possibly corresponds to TRBD2 (6 bases). Germline CDR1 SGHNT, CDR2 YENEEA. The germline V and J ends were trimmed by 4 bases and 4 bases, with 16 bases remaining between them. The CDR3 runs to 16 residues. The CDR3: CASSSTRNIGTGELFF. DNA for the CDR3: TGTGCCAGCAGCTCGACTAGAAATATCGGCACCGGGGAGCTGTTTTTT.